This T cell receptor beta chain was recovered during a study of synovial regulatory T cells in juvenile arthritis. This clone shows up as medium-sized by frequency. Its target is not known. Study-level findings and limits: iaTreg TCR repertoires were largely private across patients and partially overlapped synovial Teff and blood CPL.

The protocol was immunoSEQ multiplex PCR, while the TCRdb copy is restricted to in-frame clones and leaves out a portion. This listing includes 2,000 to 2,500 clones. The synovial samples were synovial fluid, paired with peripheral blood from each active arthritis patient. Sequences were obtained from Treg cells from the synovium. The receptor's source is a donor between 2 and 29 years old with juvenile idiopathic arthritis.

The CDR3 here is CASRSGPEQYF. The genes are TRBV11-2 and TRBJ2-7. The CDR3 sequence is 11 residues long. The DNA sequence is not available. Germline assignment: CDR1 SGHAT and CDR2 FQNNGV.